These 6 T cell receptor beta chains originate from one sample sequenced in a study of chemoradiotherapy in HPV16-positive cancers. Using immunoSEQ multiplex PCR, the repertoire was profiled, and TCRdb retains in-frame clones only, with some absent. The profile shows some 27,000 clones, roughly 92% of them singletons. Here the sequenced sample was blood, taken from a patient who underwent chemoradiotherapy. The source of these receptors is a human donor with HPV-associated anogenital cancer.

The chain uses TRBV30 and TRBJ1-1; D possibly corresponds to TRBD1 (6 bases). V was trimmed by 4 bases and J by 0 bases, leaving 12 bases between them. Germline V gene sequence: CDR1 GTSNPN, CDR2 SVGIG (reference sequence). The CDR3 is made up of 14 amino acids. The CDR3 nucleotides read TGTGCCTGGAACAGGGTCGGGGTGAACACTGAAGCTTTCTTT. It yields the protein CAWNRVGVNTEAFF.

The chain is built from TRBV6-5 and TRBJ2-2; D call uncertain. Germline CDR1 MNHEY, CDR2 SVGAGI. The V gene lost 1 base and the J gene lost 8 bases, with 14 bases spanning the gap. This CDR3 has 15 residues. The CDR3 sequence is CASSYLTSGPGELFF. CDR3 nucleotide sequence: TGTGCCAGCAGTTACTTAACGAGTGGTCCAGGGGAGCTGTTTTTT.

V and J are TRBV19 and TRBJ1-3; D gene ambiguous. Trimming removed 6 bases from V and 7 bases from J, with 7 bases in between. The germline V gene encodes CDR1 LNHDA and CDR2 SQIVND (reference sequence). The CDR3 has 11 amino acids. In nucleotides, the CDR3 is TGTGCCAGTAGATACGGGAACACCATATATTTT. This codes for CASRYGNTIYF.

The chain links TRBV6-5 to TRBJ1-3; D might be TRBD1 (6 bases). This CDR3 region has 16 residues. Germline V gene sequence: CDR1 MNHEY, CDR2 SVGAGI. Trimming stripped 3 bases from V and 0 bases from J, with 12 bases between. The CDR3 region is CASSYGRTDSGNTIYF. The CDR3 nucleotides read TGTGCCAGCAGTTATGGCAGGACAGACTCTGGAAACACCATATATTTT.

V is TRBV5-1 and J is TRBJ2-1; D gene unclear. Germline CDR1 SGHRS, CDR2 YFSETQ. Trimming removed 4 bases from V and 4 bases from J, with 15 bases in between. CDR3 length equals 15 residues. This CDR3 reads CASSPGPSSYNEQFF. For the CDR3, the DNA is TGCGCCAGCAGCCCCGGGCCGAGCTCTTACAATGAGCAGTTCTTC. Filled out from reference TRBV5-1 and TRBJ2-1, the complete variable domain reads KAGVTQTPRYLIKTRGQQVTLSCSPISGHRSVSWYQQTPGQGLQFLFEYFSETQRNKGNFPGRFSGRQFSNSRSEMNVSTLELGDSALYLCASSPGPSSYNEQFFGPGTRLTVL.

V is TRBV1 and J is TRBJ1-6; TRBD1 is the table's D call, not checked against the DNA. TRBV1 has pseudogene status. This CDR3 is 19 amino acids long. Here the CDR3 DNA reads TGCACCAGCAGCCAAGAGCTGGACAGGGTATGGTCCTATAATTCACCCCTCCACTTT. Protein sequence: CTSSQELDRVWSYNSPLHF.